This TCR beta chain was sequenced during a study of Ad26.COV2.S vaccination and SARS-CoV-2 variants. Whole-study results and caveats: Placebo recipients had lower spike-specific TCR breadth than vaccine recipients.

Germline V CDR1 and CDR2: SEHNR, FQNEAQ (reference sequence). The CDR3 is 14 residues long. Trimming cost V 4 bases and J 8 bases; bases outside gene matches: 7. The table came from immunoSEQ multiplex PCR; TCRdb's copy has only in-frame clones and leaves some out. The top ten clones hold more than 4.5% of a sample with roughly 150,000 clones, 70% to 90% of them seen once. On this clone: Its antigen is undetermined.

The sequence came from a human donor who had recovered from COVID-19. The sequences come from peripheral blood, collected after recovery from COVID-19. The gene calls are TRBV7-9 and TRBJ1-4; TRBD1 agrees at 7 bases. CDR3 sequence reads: CASSSHRGREKLFF. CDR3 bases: TGTGCCAGCAGCTCCCACAGGGGTAGGGAAAAACTGTTTTTT.